The 27 T cell receptor beta chains given below trace back to one sample, sequenced in a study of cytomegalovirus exposure and HLA in healthy donors. Primers: 60 Vbeta forward and 13 Jbeta reverse. Assay used: immunoSEQ multiplex PCR; TCRdb lists only in-frame clones, some missing. The sample comprises some 150,000 clones, less than 85% of which are singletons, and around 6.5% rests with the top ten. The sequenced sample consisted of PBMCs. The receptors were gathered from a man aged 50 or older in good health and CMV-seropositive.

There are a few counts of this clone. This chain links TRBV5-5 with TRBJ1-3, with TRBD1 as a possible D gene (6 bases). Looked up from germline, CDR1 is SGHKS and CDR2 is YYEKEE (reference sequence). CDR3 size: 16 residues. V lost 4 bases, J lost 0 bases, and 14 bases lay in between. In DNA, the CDR3 is TGTGCCAGCAGCCCACCTGGACAGATCTCTGGAAACACCATATATTTT. The encoded protein is CASSPPGQISGNTIYF.

This chain joins TRBV6-7 and TRBJ2-7, with D tentatively TRBD2 (6 bases). TRBV6-7 is an ORF for which the function is uncertain. Trimming took 7 bases from V and 2 from J, leaving 15 bases between them. CDR3 length: 14 residues. DNA for the CDR3: TGTGCCAGCATGATTCGGGGGATCGCCTACGAGCAGTACTTC. Its protein product is CASMIRGIAYEQYF.

V and J are TRBV28 and TRBJ2-1; D might be TRBD2 (5 bases). CDR1 and CDR2 from the germline V gene are MDHEN and SYDVKM. Trimming took off 2 bases at V and 7 bases at J, with 15 bases between the two ends. This CDR3 has 15 amino acids. Here the CDR3 reads CASSLAGQKGNEQFF. The CDR3 DNA reads as TGTGCCAGCAGTTTAGCGGGCCAAAAGGGTAATGAGCAGTTCTTC.

V is TRBV6-5 and J is TRBJ2-1; no definite D call. CDR3 length: 16 residues. With 1 base removed from V and 7 bases from J, the gap between germline ends came to 17 bases. Germline-derived CDR1 and CDR2 are MNHEY and SVGAGI. The CDR3 sequence is CASSYWPRLQPNEQFF. CDR3 bases: TGTGCCAGCAGTTACTGGCCAAGACTGCAACCAAATGAGCAGTTCTTC.

The count of this clone is one. The rearrangement uses TRBV18 and TRBJ2-5, with TRBD1 matching 7 bases. CDR3 length equals 15 residues. The trim removed 3 bases at V and 5 bases at J, leaving 9 bases unmatched. Germline CDR1 reads KGHSH; CDR2 reads LQKENI. CDR3 in DNA: TGTGCCAGCTCACCGTCGACAGGGTTTCGCGAGACCCAGTACTTC. Amino acid sequence: CASSPSTGFRETQYF.

This chain joins TRBV2 and TRBJ1-6, with 7 bases identical to TRBD1. The CDR3 extends over 15 amino acids. Germline V gene sequence: CDR1 SNHLY, CDR2 FYNNEI. J was trimmed by 8 bases and V by 4 bases; bases with no gene match: 8. Here the CDR3 reads CASSGNRGSYSPLHF. Written as DNA, the CDR3 is TGTGCCAGCAGTGGAAACAGGGGAAGTTATTCACCCCTCCACTTT.

The V and J genes are TRBV13 and TRBJ2-1, with 8 bases that match TRBD1. With 5 bases clipped from V and 6 bases from J, the junction kept 6 bases outside the gene matches. This CDR3 region has 14 residues. CDR1 and CDR2 from the germline V gene are PRHDT and FYEKMQ (reference sequence). This chain's CDR3 is CASSPGGAGNEQFF. The DNA of the CDR3 is TGTGCCAGCAGCCCAGGGGGCGCGGGCAATGAGCAGTTCTTC.

The chain employs TRBV6-1 and TRBJ2-7, with D possibly TRBD1 on 6 matching bases. This CDR3 is 14 amino acids long. The V end was cut by 5 bases, the J end by 2 bases, with 13 bases between. Germline CDR1 MNHNS, CDR2 SASEGT. The CDR3: CASSPQGGPYEQYF. Here the CDR3 DNA reads TGTGCCAGCAGTCCACAGGGCGGCCCCTACGAGCAGTACTTC.

The chain carries TRBV18 and TRBJ2-5; D possibly corresponds to TRBD1 (6 bases). Per germline, CDR1 KGHSH and CDR2 LQKENI. This CDR3 is 14 amino acids long. V was trimmed by 3 bases and J by 5 bases, leaving 13 bases between them. The CDR3 is CASSPTGPGETQYF. CDR3 bases: TGTGCCAGCTCACCGACAGGACCAGGGGAGACCCAGTACTTC.

This clone was observed once. The chain carries TRBV5-1 and TRBJ1-4, with 7 bases lining up with TRBD1. The CDR3 contains 12 residues. With V trimmed by 4 bases and J by 12 bases, 6 bases remained unmatched. Per the germline V gene, CDR1 is SGHRS and CDR2 is YFSETQ. The CDR3 here is CASSGDSGQLFF. CDR3 DNA: TGCGCCAGCAGCGGGGACAGCGGGCAACTGTTTTTT.

The chain carries TRBV21-1 and TRBJ2-1; TRBD2, the D gene given by the table, was not confirmed from the DNA. TRBV21-1 is tagged as a pseudogene. CDR3 length: 14 amino acids. Here the CDR3 reads CASIGGGSYNEQFF. The CDR3 region has the DNA TGTGCCAGCATCGGGGGAGGGTCCTACAATGAGCAGTTCTTC.

There are a few counts of this clone. The chain carries TRBV2 and TRBJ2-7; 8 positions match TRBD1. V was pared by 1 base and J by 2 bases, with 4 bases of the junction left unmatched. Germline CDR1 and CDR2: SNHLY and FYNNEI. The CDR3 is 15 residues long. CDR3 in DNA: TGTGCCAGCAGTGAAGAAGGACAGGGTCCCTACGAGCAGTACTTC. Translation gives CASSEEGQGPYEQYF. Filled out from reference TRBV2 and TRBJ2-7, the complete variable domain reads EPEVTQTPSHQVTQMGQEVILRCVPISNHLYFYWYRQILGQKVEFLVSFYNNEISEKSEIFDDQFSVERPDGSNFTLKIRSTKLEDSAMYFCASSEEGQGPYEQYFGPGTRLTVT.

This clone was picked up a small number of times. The chain is built from TRBV28 and TRBJ1-4, with a weak D call TRBD1 (6 bases). Trimming took 3 bases from V and 13 from J, leaving 15 bases between them. Germline-derived CDR1 and CDR2 are MDHEN and SYDVKM. The CDR3 consists of 13 residues. The CDR3 DNA follows: TGTGCCAGCAGTTTTCTTCCCCAGGGGAGACTGTTTTTT. The encoded protein is CASSFLPQGRLFF.

V usage is TRBV5-1 and J usage is TRBJ1-3, with no clear D. In germline, CDR1 is SGHRS, CDR2 YFSETQ. The length of the CDR3 is 14 residues. Trimming stripped 2 bases from V and 0 bases from J, with 6 bases between. DNA for the CDR3: TGCGCCAGCAGCTTTGGGCCCTCTGGAAACACCATATATTTT. Translating it yields CASSFGPSGNTIYF.

This sequence joins TRBV30 and TRBJ2-6; possibly TRBD1 for D (6 bases). V shed 2 bases and J shed 2 bases, with 7 bases lying between them. CDR3 size: 14 residues. Germline V gives CDR1 GTSNPN, CDR2 SVGIG (reference sequence). The CDR3 protein is CAWSTGPGANVLTF. The CDR3 DNA sequence: TGTGCCTGGAGTACAGGGCCTGGGGCCAACGTCCTGACTTTC.

V and J are TRBV6-1 and TRBJ1-5, with D possibly TRBD1 on 6 matching bases. This CDR3 comprises 15 residues. The V end was cut by 8 bases, the J end by 4 bases, with 18 bases between. Germline assignment: CDR1 MNHNS and CDR2 SASEGT. The CDR3 coding sequence is TGTGCCAGCGAGGGGGGGATTGGGATTAATCAGCCCCAGCATTTT. Encoded protein: CASEGGIGINQPQHF.

The CDR3 nucleotides read TGTGCCAGCAGCTTGCCCGGGAACACCGGGGAGCTGTTTTTT. This encodes CASSLPGNTGELFF. This chain connects TRBV5-4 to TRBJ2-2, with D unclear. Trimming removed 1 base at V and 1 base at J, with 5 bases between. This CDR3 region has 14 residues. Germline CDR1 SGHNT, CDR2 YYREEE (reference sequence).

The J gene is TRBJ2-7, the V gene TRBV15; D is possibly TRBD1 (5 bases). The CDR3 has 15 residues. Germline CDR1 and CDR2: LNHNV and YYDKDF (reference sequence). V gave up 0 bases and J gave up 3 bases, with 12 bases separating them. The CDR3 here is CATSRDPDSSYEQYF. For the CDR3, the DNA is TGTGCCACCAGCAGAGATCCCGACAGCAGCTACGAGCAGTACTTC.

The chain carries TRBV19 and TRBJ1-5, with D possibly being TRBD1 (5 bases). V was trimmed by 9 bases and J by 2 bases, leaving 11 bases between them. CDR1 and CDR2 (germline): LNHDA, SQIVND (reference sequence). The CDR3 is 13 amino acids. In DNA, the CDR3 is TGTGCCAGCCGGGGGAGGGGCAATCAGCCCCAGCATTTT. Residues: CASRGRGNQPQHF.

The V and J genes are TRBV6-6 and TRBJ2-1; TRBD2 agrees at 9 bases. This CDR3 comprises 15 residues. Germline CDR1 and CDR2: MNHNY and SVGAGI (reference sequence). Unmatched junction bases numbered 10, after V lost 10 bases and J lost 3 bases. The CDR3: CAIHLAGAGYNEQFF. CDR3 DNA: TGTGCCATCCACTTAGCGGGAGCGGGCTACAATGAGCAGTTCTTC.

This chain uses TRBV27 with TRBJ2-1; 7 nucleotides align to TRBD2. The germline V gene encodes CDR1 MNHEY and CDR2 SMNVEV (reference sequence). The CDR3 has 15 residues. Trimming removed 6 bases from V and 2 bases from J; junction bases left unmatched: 7. CDR3: CASRESAGPYNEQFF. For the CDR3, the DNA is TGTGCCAGCAGGGAATCAGCGGGACCCTACAATGAGCAGTTCTTC.

V is TRBV7-9 and J is TRBJ2-5, with TRBD2 as a possible D gene (6 bases). CDR1 and CDR2 from the germline V gene are SEHNR and FQNEAQ (reference sequence). The CDR3 runs 13 residues. Trimming took 3 bases from V and 5 from J, leaving 10 bases between them. The CDR3 protein is CASSLGGTETQYF. CDR3 bases: TGTGCCAGCAGCTTGGGGGGAACCGAGACCCAGTACTTC.

V is TRBV5-1 and J is TRBJ2-2; the match to TRBD2 covers 13 bases. The CDR3 spans 15 residues. V lost 7 bases to trimming and J lost 6 bases; unmatched junction nucleotides: 6. Germline V gene sequence: CDR1 SGHRS, CDR2 YFSETQ. The CDR3 spells CASRGLAGEAGELFF. CDR3 bases: TGCGCCAGCCGCGGACTAGCGGGAGAGGCCGGGGAGCTGTTTTTT.

This chain uses TRBV6-6 with TRBJ1-2; TRBD1 matches 9 bases. Germline V gene lookup returns CDR1 MNHNY and CDR2 SVGAGI (reference sequence). After removal of 2 bases from V and 8 bases from J, the junction contained 6 bases not matched to a gene. The CDR3 is made up of 14 amino acids. CDR3 in DNA: TGTGCCAGCAGTTACCGTGGGGACAGGGAAGGCTACACCTTC. It translates to CASSYRGDREGYTF.

The chain has TRBV5-1 and TRBJ2-7, with 9 bases identical to TRBD2. CDR1 and CDR2 from the germline V gene are SGHRS and YFSETQ. This CDR3 is built from 14 residues. V was clipped by 5 bases and J by 0 bases; unmatched bases: 3. The CDR3, as DNA: TGCGCCAGCAGTATAGCGGGGGCCTCCTACGAGCAGTACTTC. Its protein product is CASSIAGASYEQYF.

J is TRBJ2-3 and V is TRBV28; 10 nucleotides agree with TRBD2. This CDR3 spans 16 amino acids. Unmatched junction bases numbered 6, after V lost 2 bases and J lost 4 bases. The germline V gene has CDR1 MDHEN and CDR2 SYDVKM. CDR3 nucleotides: TGTGCCAGCAGTTTAGCCGCTAGCGGGAGAGCAGATACGCAGTATTTT. Translation: CASSLAASGRADTQYF.

The rearrangement joins TRBV4-1 to TRBJ2-7; maybe TRBD2 (5 bases). Trimming took off 1 base at V and 4 bases at J, with 14 bases between the two ends. Germline CDR1 and CDR2: MGHRA and YSYEKL. The CDR3 covers 15 residues. The chain's CDR3 is CASSQVGVGEYEQYF. In DNA, the CDR3 is TGCGCCAGCAGCCAAGTCGGCGTCGGGGAATACGAGCAGTACTTC.